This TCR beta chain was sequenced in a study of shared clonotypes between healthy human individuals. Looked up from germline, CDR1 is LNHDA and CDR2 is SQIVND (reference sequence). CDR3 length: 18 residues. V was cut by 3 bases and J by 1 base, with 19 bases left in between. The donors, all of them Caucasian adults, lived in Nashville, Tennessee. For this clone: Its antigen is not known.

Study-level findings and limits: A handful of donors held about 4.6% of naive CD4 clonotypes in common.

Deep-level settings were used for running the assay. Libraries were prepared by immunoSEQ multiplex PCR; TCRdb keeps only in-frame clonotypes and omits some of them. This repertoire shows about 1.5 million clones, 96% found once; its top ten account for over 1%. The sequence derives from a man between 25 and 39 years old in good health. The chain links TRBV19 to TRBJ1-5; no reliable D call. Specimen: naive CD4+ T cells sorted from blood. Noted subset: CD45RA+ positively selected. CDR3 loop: CASSIRFIPPGSNQPQHF. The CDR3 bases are TGTGCCAGTAGTATTCGATTTATACCCCCCGGGAGCAATCAGCCCCAGCATTTT.